These 25 T cell receptor beta chains were sequenced from one sample in a study of T cell changes during pregnancy in multiple sclerosis. Assay: immunoSEQ multiplex PCR; the TCRdb copy retains only in-frame clones and omits some. This sample has 30,000 to 45,000 clones, with around 92% found just once. Sequencing was carried out using PBMCs (not recorded whether the cells were cultured). These TCRs come from a female donor with multiple sclerosis, enrolled in a pregnancy study.

This sequence joins TRBV29-1 and TRBJ2-1; 14 nucleotides agree with TRBD2. Looked up from germline, CDR1 is SQVTM and CDR2 is ANQGSEA. Trimming cost V 7 bases and J 8 bases; bases outside gene matches: 7. CDR3 size: 14 residues. The CDR3 region has the DNA TGCAGCGCTGAGACTAGCGGGAGGGTAGATGAGCAGTTCTTC. This sequence encodes CSAETSGRVDEQFF.

V and J are TRBV10-3 and TRBJ2-1; D remains ambiguous. CDR3 length: 13 amino acids. V lost 3 bases to trimming and J lost 3 bases, with 6 bases between them. The germline V gene has CDR1 ENHRY and CDR2 SYGVKD. The CDR3 DNA is TGTGCCATCAGTGATTTCAGCTACAATGAGCAGTTCTTC. Amino acid sequence: CAISDFSYNEQFF.

The V and J genes are TRBV28 and TRBJ2-3; D remains unclear. Germline CDR1 and CDR2: MDHEN and SYDVKM. The CDR3 is 14 amino acids. V dropped 5 bases and J dropped 0 bases, with 9 bases sitting between them. The CDR3 protein is CASSASISTDTQYF. The CDR3 DNA follows: TGTGCCAGCAGTGCCAGTATTAGCACAGATACGCAGTATTTT.

This chain connects TRBV11-2 to TRBJ2-5, with TRBD2 identical over 8 bases. This CDR3 is 16 amino acids long. Germline lookup yields CDR1 SGHAT and CDR2 FQNNGV. V lost 4 bases, J lost 5 bases, and 12 bases stayed unmatched. CDR3 sequence (DNA): TGTGCCAGCAGCTCAGCCGCACTGACTAGCGCTGAGACCCAGTACTTC. It is translated as CASSSAALTSAETQYF.

The count of this clone is one. This rearrangement joins TRBV7-9 to TRBJ2-7; D is ambiguous. This CDR3 spans 13 amino acids. Trimming took 1 base from V and 5 from J, leaving 9 bases between them. Germline CDR1 and CDR2: SEHNR and FQNEAQ (reference sequence). The CDR3 loop is CASSLGLANEQYF. CDR3 sequence (DNA): TGTGCCAGCAGCTTAGGACTCGCCAACGAGCAGTACTTC.

This chain connects TRBV6-1 to TRBJ2-7, with TRBD2 matching 7 bases. Germline V lookup: CDR1 MNHNS, CDR2 SASEGT. The CDR3 is 14 amino acids. V shed 4 bases, J shed 2 bases, and the junction held 5 bases outside the gene matches. CDR3 protein: CASSGGLPPYEQYF. The DNA for the CDR3 is TGTGCCAGCAGTGGGGGACTACCACCCTACGAGCAGTACTTC.

V gene TRBV9 combines with J gene TRBJ2-1; TRBD2 agrees at 7 bases. Losses at the gene ends were 2 bases for V and 4 bases for J; bases not matched to a gene: 9. Germline CDR1 SGDLS, CDR2 YYNGEE. This CDR3 has 16 residues. CDR3 sequence (DNA): TGTGCCAGCAGCGTCGATACTAGCGCAAGTTACAATGAGCAGTTCTTC. Translated, it gives CASSVDTSASYNEQFF.

V is TRBV6-4 and J is TRBJ1-2, with D uncertain. This CDR3 comprises 13 residues. CDR1 is MRHNA and CDR2 is SNTAGT in the germline V gene. V lost 6 bases and J 3 bases, leaving 11 bases between the germline ends. CDR3 in DNA: TGTGCCAGCAGCGCCGGCACAGACTATGGCTACACCTTC. Translated, it gives CASSAGTDYGYTF.

The chain recombines TRBV7-8 with TRBJ1-1, with D possibly matching TRBD1 (6 bases). V was trimmed by 5 bases and J by 2 bases, leaving 12 bases between them. This CDR3 is built from 14 residues. Germline-derived CDR1 and CDR2 are SGHVS and FQNEAQ. The CDR3 DNA sequence: TGTGCCAGCAGCATTGGGACACCTAACACTGAAGCTTTCTTT. Its translation: CASSIGTPNTEAFF.

The chain joins TRBV28 to TRBJ1-3; D ambiguous. Germline V lookup: CDR1 MDHEN, CDR2 SYDVKM. There are 12 residues in the CDR3. The V and J ends lost 3 bases and 4 bases respectively, with 4 bases between them. This CDR3 reads CASSLWGNTIYF. The CDR3 DNA reads as TGTGCCAGCAGTTTGTGGGGAAACACCATATATTTT.

The chain carries TRBV7-2 and TRBJ1-5; weak D call: TRBD1 (5 bases). Trimming cost V 3 bases and J 4 bases, with 10 bases left between them. The CDR3 length is 14 residues. Per the germline V gene, CDR1 is SGHTA and CDR2 is FQGNSA. The CDR3 sequence: CASSLGPDNQPQHF. The DNA for the CDR3 is TGTGCCAGCAGCTTGGGGCCAGATAATCAGCCCCAGCATTTT. Combining the CDR3 with reference TRBV7-2 and TRBJ1-5 gives the whole variable domain GAGVSQSPSNKVTEKGKDVELRCDPISGHTALYWYRQSLGQGLEFLIYFQGNSAPDKSGLPSDRFSAERTGGSVSTLTIQRTQQEDSAVYLCASSLGPDNQPQHFGDGTRLSIL.

The J gene is TRBJ2-7, the V gene TRBV27; 8 nucleotides line up with TRBD2. Germline V gene data show CDR1 as MNHEY and CDR2 as SMNVEV (reference sequence). The CDR3 totals 14 residues. After removal of 2 bases from V and 4 bases from J, the junction contained 4 bases not matched to a gene. CDR3: CASSLIAGPYEQYF. The CDR3 DNA reads TGTGCCAGCAGTTTAATAGCGGGGCCTTACGAGCAGTACTTC.

This clone occurred once. This chain uses TRBV19 with TRBJ1-4, with 7 bases lining up with TRBD1. The CDR3 spans 15 residues. J lost 4 bases, V lost 5 bases, and 7 bases had no gene match. In germline, CDR1 is LNHDA, CDR2 SQIVND (reference sequence). CDR3 region: CASSAPGQSNEKLFF. The CDR3 nucleotides read TGTGCCAGTAGTGCACCGGGACAGAGTAATGAAAAACTGTTTTTT. Together with reference TRBV19 and TRBJ1-4, the CDR3 gives the full variable domain: DGGITQSPKYLFRKEGQNVTLSCEQNLNHDAMYWYRQDPGQGLRLIYYSQIVNDFQKGDIAEGYSVSREKKESFPLTVTSAQKNPTAFYLCASSAPGQSNEKLFFGSGTQLSVL.

The chain joins TRBV7-2 to TRBJ2-7; 11 bases fit TRBD2. The trim removed 5 bases at V and 5 bases at J, leaving 5 bases unmatched. The CDR3 covers 14 residues. Per the germline V gene, CDR1 is SGHTA and CDR2 is FQGNSA. The CDR3 sequence: CASSPTSGSHEQYF. The CDR3 region has the DNA TGTGCCAGCAGCCCCACTAGCGGGAGCCACGAGCAGTACTTC. The full variable domain, with the rest looked up from reference TRBV7-2 and TRBJ2-7, is GAGVSQSPSNKVTEKGKDVELRCDPISGHTALYWYRQSLGQGLEFLIYFQGNSAPDKSGLPSDRFSAERTGGSVSTLTIQRTQQEDSAVYLCASSPTSGSHEQYFGPGTRLTVT.

The chain is built from TRBV7-2 and TRBJ2-2, with D hard to call. The CDR3 is 14 amino acids. The germline CDR1 and CDR2 sequences are SGHTA and FQGNSA. V was clipped by 3 bases and J by 1 base, with 6 bases between them. CDR3 protein: CASSFLENTGELFF. The CDR3 nucleotides are TGTGCCAGCAGCTTTCTGGAGAACACCGGGGAGCTGTTTTTT.

In this sample, this clone turned up a few times. The chain employs TRBV6-1 and TRBJ2-7, with 10 bases fitting TRBD1. Germline-derived CDR1 and CDR2 are MNHNS and SASEGT. Trimming took 1 base from V and 0 from J; bases not matched to a gene: 0. The CDR3 extends over 15 amino acids. In nucleotides, the CDR3 is TGTGCCAGCAGTGAAGGGACAGGGGGCTCCTACGAGCAGTACTTC. Translation gives CASSEGTGGSYEQYF.

V and J are TRBV27 and TRBJ2-7, with D possibly being TRBD1 (6 bases). The V end was cut by 5 bases, the J end by 2 bases, with 10 bases between. Germline V gene lookup returns CDR1 MNHEY and CDR2 SMNVEV (reference sequence). The CDR3 is 13 residues long. CDR3 in amino acids: CASSRGHPYEQYF. In DNA, the CDR3 is TGTGCCAGCAGTCGGGGACACCCCTACGAGCAGTACTTC.

V gene TRBV5-1 combines with J gene TRBJ1-5; 10 bases line up with TRBD1. Germline V gives CDR1 SGHRS, CDR2 YFSETQ. V lost 4 bases, J lost 3 bases, and 4 bases stayed unmatched. The CDR3 runs to 15 residues. The CDR3 sequence is CASSPGQGDNQPQHF. DNA for the CDR3: TGCGCCAGCAGCCCCGGACAGGGGGACAATCAGCCCCAGCATTTT.

The V call is TRBV25-1, the J call TRBJ2-7; weak D call: TRBD2 (6 bases). CDR1 and CDR2 from the germline V gene are MGHDK and SYGVNS. This CDR3 contains 14 residues. V shed 10 bases and J shed 1 base, with 17 bases lying between them. CDR3 sequence (DNA): TGTGCCATTCAAGGGAGCGGGCCTTCCTACGAGCAGTACTTC. Translated: CAIQGSGPSYEQYF.

The chain uses TRBV7-2 and TRBJ1-2; 10 positions agree with TRBD1. Germline CDR1 is SGHTA and CDR2 is FQGNSA. The CDR3 length is 19 residues. Trimming removed 8 bases from V and 3 bases from J; junction bases left unmatched: 21. DNA for the CDR3: TGTGCCAGCCTTGTGATTATGCGGTATGGACAGGGGGTCGACTATGGCTACACCTTC. Residues: CASLVIMRYGQGVDYGYTF. Supplemented by reference TRBV7-2 and TRBJ1-2, the full variable domain reads GAGVSQSPSNKVTEKGKDVELRCDPISGHTALYWYRQSLGQGLEFLIYFQGNSAPDKSGLPSDRFSAERTGGSVSTLTIQRTQQEDSAVYLCASLVIMRYGQGVDYGYTFGSGTRLTVV.

A few counts support this clone. The J gene is TRBJ1-1, the V gene TRBV5-6; D gene uncertain. The germline V gene encodes CDR1 SGHDT and CDR2 YYEEEE. The V and J ends lost 4 bases and 5 bases respectively, with 12 bases between them. The CDR3 has 13 residues. The CDR3 DNA follows: TGTGCCAGCAGCACAGACGGTGTTACTGAAGCTTTCTTT. Translated: CASSTDGVTEAFF.

The chain carries TRBV5-1 and TRBJ2-7; D is unresolved. This CDR3 region has 14 residues. CDR1 is SGHRS, CDR2 YFSETQ, per germline. V lost 4 bases, J lost 6 bases, and 17 bases lay in between. CDR3 DNA sequence: TGCGCCAGCAGCCCGGCTATCTTAGCTATCGAGCAGTACTTC. This translates into CASSPAILAIEQYF.

This sequence joins TRBV6-5 and TRBJ1-2; unclear D gene. Trimming cost V 2 bases and J 1 base, with 5 bases left between them. The germline V gene encodes CDR1 MNHEY and CDR2 SVGAGI. The CDR3 runs 13 residues. CDR3 DNA sequence: TGTGCCAGCAGTTACGGGGTTAACTATGGCTACACCTTC. Translated, it gives CASSYGVNYGYTF.

This clone was detected once. The chain has TRBV10-1 and TRBJ2-4; the match to TRBD1 covers 7 bases. Unmatched junction bases numbered 7, after V lost 3 bases and J lost 8 bases. The CDR3 has 14 residues. Germline V lookup: CDR1 WNHNN, CDR2 SYGVQD (reference sequence). The CDR3 here is CASSEGDSPYIQYF. The CDR3 nucleotides read TGCGCCAGCAGTGAAGGGGACAGCCCTTACATTCAGTACTTC.

V gene TRBV7-5 combines with J gene TRBJ2-6; the DNA was not compared with TRBD1, the D call given in the table. TRBV7-5 is marked as a pseudogene. This CDR3 comprises 16 residues. The CDR3 loop reads CARSVGRQSRANVLTF. As DNA, the CDR3 is TGTGCCAGAAGTGTAGGTAGACAAAGTCGGGCCAACGTCCTGACTTTC.